This T cell receptor beta chain was captured by sequencing in a study of T cells in Graves' hyperthyroidism and ophthalmopathy. This clonotype was recorded at least ten times. RNA transcripts were the template for amplifying TCR beta CDR3 regions. TCR CDR3 underwent first-round RT-PCR with the HTBI primer set. TCRdb called the multiplex PCR reads again in MiXCR, with one record for every CDR3 protein. The data show 500,000 to 600,000 distinct CDR3 sequences, with around 15% seen just once and under 20% held by the top ten. Trimming cost V 1 base and J 0 bases, with 24 bases left between them. This CDR3 is built from 20 residues.

This chain joins TRBV12-3 or TRBV12-4 and TRBJ1-2; D not certain. The TCR comes from a woman between 18 and 29 years old with Graves' hyperthyroidism. The sample comprised blood. The CDR3 spells CASSLGLDRPPIGPNYGYTF. CDR3 in DNA: TGTGCCAGCAGTTTAGGTTTAGACCGTCCCCCGATAGGTCCTAACTATGGCTACACCTTC.